What follows are 22 T cell receptor beta chains derived from one specimen sequenced in a study of shared clonotypes between healthy human individuals. Measured with immunoSEQ multiplex PCR; TCRdb has only the in-frame clones, and not every one. The sample records roughly 2 million clones, approximately 96% being singletons. The material sequenced was naive CD4+ T cells sorted from blood. Subset given: CD45RA+ positively selected. The receptors originated from a man aged 18 to 29 in good health.

The chain is built from TRBV7-9 and TRBJ1-1; D perhaps matches TRBD1 (5 bases). Germline lookup yields CDR1 SEHNR and CDR2 FQNEAQ (reference sequence). The CDR3 runs 14 residues. Trimming cost V 5 bases and J 1 base, with 11 bases left between them. The CDR3, as DNA: TGTGCCAGCAGCGACAGAGTACCGAACACTGAAGCTTTCTTT. Translating it yields CASSDRVPNTEAFF.

This clone was picked up one time. CDR3 nucleotide sequence: TGCAGCGTGGGGTTAACAGGGGTTATTAATGAAAAACTGTTTTTT. This sequence encodes CSVGLTGVINEKLFF. This chain joins TRBV29-1 and TRBJ1-4; 7 nucleotides agree with TRBD1. Germline lookup yields CDR1 SQVTM and CDR2 ANQGSEA. The ends lost 6 bases at V and 4 bases at J; junction bases unmatched: 11. The CDR3 sequence is 15 residues long.

This clone was observed once. The rearrangement links TRBV5-1 to TRBJ2-1; 13 bases fit TRBD2. Germline CDR1 SGHRS, CDR2 YFSETQ. This CDR3 spans 16 amino acids. Trimming removed 3 bases from V and 5 bases from J; junction bases left unmatched: 5. The CDR3 DNA reads as TGCGCCAGCAGCTGGCCTGGGACTAGCGGGAACAATGAGCAGTTCTTC. Its protein is CASSWPGTSGNNEQFF.

V gene TRBV6-4 combines with J gene TRBJ2-1; 8 bases map to TRBD2. The length of the CDR3 is 16 residues. Trimming at V came to 0 bases and at J to 3 bases, leaving 4 bases not matched to a gene. Germline CDR1 is MRHNA and CDR2 is SNTAGT. In DNA form, the CDR3 reads TGTGCCAGCAGTGACTCCCGGACTAGCAGCTACAATGAGCAGTTCTTC. The encoded protein is CASSDSRTSSYNEQFF.

V and J are TRBV10-2 and TRBJ1-6; D not resolved. V was trimmed by 6 bases and J by 1 base, leaving 10 bases between them. The CDR3 is made up of 15 amino acids. Germline V gene lookup returns CDR1 WSHSY and CDR2 SAAADI. The CDR3 region has the DNA TGCGCCAGCAGCGACGGGGAATCCTATAATTCACCCCTCCACTTT. This translates into CASSDGESYNSPLHF.

This chain connects TRBV6-1 to TRBJ2-7, with D hard to call. Trimming took 2 bases from V and 3 from J, leaving 14 bases between them. The CDR3 is 15 residues long. CDR1 is MNHNS and CDR2 is SASEGT in the germline V gene. CDR3: CASSEFGRVDYEQYF. The CDR3 DNA reads as TGTGCCAGCAGTGAATTTGGAAGGGTGGACTACGAGCAGTACTTC.

This clone was detected once. Other nucleotide sequences in the sample specify the same CDR3. The V call is TRBV7-2, the J call TRBJ2-5; D is perhaps TRBD2 (6 bases). CDR1 and CDR2 from the germline V gene are SGHTA and FQGNSA. Trimming left V 0 bases short and J 2 bases short, with 7 bases between. The CDR3 totals 14 residues. This chain's CDR3 is CASSLAGGQETQYF. CDR3 sequence (DNA): TGTGCCAGCAGCTTAGCGGGGGGTCAAGAGACCCAGTACTTC. Supplemented by reference TRBV7-2 and TRBJ2-5, the full variable domain reads GAGVSQSPSNKVTEKGKDVELRCDPISGHTALYWYRQSLGQGLEFLIYFQGNSAPDKSGLPSDRFSAERTGGSVSTLTIQRTQQEDSAVYLCASSLAGGQETQYFGPGTRLLVL.

This clone turned up a few times. The same CDR3 can be traced to other DNA sequences in this sample. The J gene is TRBJ1-3, the V gene TRBV11-3, with D possibly TRBD1 on 6 matching bases. V was cut by 4 bases and J by 0 bases, with 13 bases left in between. From germline, CDR1 is SGHNT and CDR2 YENEEA. The CDR3 has 16 residues. The CDR3 protein is CASSSGTGSSGNTIYF. Written as DNA, the CDR3 is TGTGCCAGCAGCTCGGGTACAGGGAGCTCTGGAAACACCATATATTTT.

This sequence joins TRBV5-1 and TRBJ1-6; TRBD1 aligns across 7 bases. The CDR3 is 16 amino acids. Germline V gives CDR1 SGHRS, CDR2 YFSETQ. V trimming: 4 bases; J trimming: 4 bases; junction bases outside the gene matches: 8. The CDR3 sequence is CASSTGTASYNSPLHF. The CDR3, as DNA: TGCGCCAGCAGCACCGGGACAGCCAGTTATAATTCACCCCTCCACTTT.

The table lists this clone with a count of one. The gene calls are TRBV29-1 and TRBJ2-1; D is uncertain. The CDR3 length is 15 residues. The V and J ends lost 4 bases and 2 bases respectively, with 15 bases between them. The germline gives CDR1 SQVTM, CDR2 ANQGSEA. The CDR3 region has the DNA TGCAGCGTTGTCTTAGGTGGGAAAACCTACAATGAGCAGTTCTTC. It yields the protein CSVVLGGKTYNEQFF.

This clone was observed a single time. The chain combines TRBV27 with TRBJ2-7, with 9 bases lining up with TRBD1. J gave up 3 bases and V 5 bases, and 8 bases lay outside the gene matches. This CDR3 region has 15 residues. The germline V gene has CDR1 MNHEY and CDR2 SMNVEV (reference sequence). The CDR3 reads CASSKPGQGHYEQYF. The CDR3 nucleotides read TGTGCCAGCAGTAAACCGGGACAGGGACACTACGAGCAGTACTTC.

The chain is built from TRBV5-1 and TRBJ1-3; no firm D call. V lost 5 bases, J lost 2 bases, and 20 bases lay in between. CDR3 length: 17 residues. CDR1 and CDR2 (germline): SGHRS, YFSETQ. The CDR3 nucleotides read TGCGCCAGCAGGGCTTCGAGCAGGCCCCTCACTGGAAACACCATATATTTT. Its translation: CASRASSRPLTGNTIYF.

The chain is built from TRBV28 and TRBJ1-1, with a tentative D call TRBD1 (6 bases). The germline V and J ends were trimmed by 2 bases and 9 bases, with 13 bases remaining between them. Germline V gives CDR1 MDHEN, CDR2 SYDVKM. The CDR3 length is 13 residues. The CDR3, as DNA: TGTGCCAGCAGTTTAGGGACACCGGGGCAAGCTTTCTTT. Its translation: CASSLGTPGQAFF.

This clone was seen once. The chain couples TRBV5-6 to TRBJ2-7; possibly TRBD1 or TRBD2 for D (6 bases each). V lost 2 bases and J 11 bases, leaving 14 bases between the germline ends. The germline gives CDR1 SGHDT, CDR2 YYEEEE. This CDR3 spans 12 amino acids. The CDR3: CASSFLEGEKYF. CDR3 sequence (DNA): TGTGCCAGCAGCTTCCTGGAGGGGGAGAAGTACTTC.

With regard to this clone: The sample carries other DNA sequences with the same CDR3. This chain joins TRBV19 and TRBJ2-3; 9 nucleotides match TRBD2. V dropped 1 base and J dropped 2; count of bases not matched to a gene: 1. This CDR3 contains 15 residues. Looked up from germline, CDR1 is LNHDA and CDR2 is SQIVND (reference sequence). In nucleotides, the CDR3 is TGTGCCAGTAGTATAGGACTAGCGGACACAGATACGCAGTATTTT. Amino acid sequence: CASSIGLADTDTQYF.

This clone was observed once. The sample has other DNA sequences that encode this CDR3 too. This chain uses TRBV7-2 with TRBJ2-5, with a weak D call TRBD2 (6 bases). CDR3 size: 13 residues. Germline V CDR1 and CDR2: SGHTA, FQGNSA. Trimming pared 3 bases from V and 2 bases from J, leaving 7 bases between. CDR3 DNA sequence: TGTGCCAGCAGCTTCCGGGGGCAAGAGACCCAGTACTTC. Translating it yields CASSFRGQETQYF.

This chain joins TRBV6-1 and TRBJ2-7; 7 nucleotides match TRBD1. The CDR3 has 13 residues. Losses at the gene ends were 11 bases for V and 4 bases for J; bases not matched to a gene: 11. The germline CDR1 and CDR2 sequences are MNHNS and SASEGT. The CDR3 DNA sequence: TGTGCCGAGGCTAGAGACAGGGAGTACGAGCAGTACTTC. This codes for CAEARDREYEQYF.

The J gene is TRBJ1-3, the V gene TRBV19, with a possible D match to TRBD1 (5 bases). V was shortened by 9 bases and J by 7 bases, with 19 bases between the two germline ends. Germline V gene data show CDR1 as LNHDA and CDR2 as SQIVND (reference sequence). The CDR3 is made up of 14 amino acids. Here the CDR3 DNA reads TGTGCCAGCCGCCTTCCCGGGACGGCCAACACCATATATTTT. It encodes CASRLPGTANTIYF.

V usage is TRBV6-5 and J usage is TRBJ1-1; 7 bases align to TRBD1. The germline V gene has CDR1 MNHEY and CDR2 SVGAGI. V trimming: 4 bases; J trimming: 10 bases; junction bases outside the gene matches: 15. This CDR3 has 15 amino acids. CDR3 nucleotides: TGTGCCAGCAGTTCGCCAGACAGGGTGAACACGGGAGCTTTCTTT. It translates to CASSSPDRVNTGAFF.

This sequence joins TRBV30 and TRBJ2-3, with 16 positions matching TRBD2. Germline CDR1 and CDR2: GTSNPN and SVGIG (reference sequence). The CDR3 consists of 16 residues. The junction had 1 base not matched to a gene; V was cut back by 0 bases and J by 4 bases. In DNA form, the CDR3 reads TGTGCCTGGAGTGTAGGGACTAGCGGGAGGGCAGATACGCAGTATTTT. This encodes CAWSVGTSGRADTQYF. The variable domain in full, with the rest retrieved from reference TRBV30 and TRBJ2-3, is SQTIHQWPATLVQPVGSPLSLECTVEGTSNPNLYWYRQAAGRGLQLLFYSVGIGQISSEVPQNLSASRPQDRQFILSSKKLLLSDSGFYLCAWSVGTSGRADTQYFGPGTRLTVL.

Of note for this clone: Other DNA sequences in this sample translate to the same CDR3. V and J are TRBV4-3 and TRBJ2-7; TRBD1 matches at 10 bases. This CDR3 is built from 14 residues. Germline V gene data show CDR1 as LGHNA and CDR2 as YSLEER. Trimming removed 4 bases from V and 2 bases from J; junction bases left unmatched: 2. The CDR3 region has the DNA TGCGCCAGCAGCCGGGACAGGGGCACCTACGAGCAGTACTTC. Its translation: CASSRDRGTYEQYF.

The chain uses TRBV15 and TRBJ2-3; D not resolved. CDR3 size: 18 residues. CDR1 and CDR2 from the germline V gene are LNHNV and YYDKDF (reference sequence). Deletions cut 1 base from V and 0 bases from J, with 17 bases between. CDR3 nucleotide sequence: TGTGCCACCAGCAGAGGGGGTAGAGTGGCAGATAGCACAGATACGCAGTATTTT. It translates to CATSRGGRVADSTDTQYF.